Presented here are 30 T cell receptor beta chains from one specimen sequenced in a study of vaccination effects on CD4 cells after COVID-19. Data came from immunoSEQ multiplex PCR; TCRdb stores just in-frame clones and leaves some out. The table has around 45,000 clones, around three quarters seen once; the top ten hold 10% to 11%. Which antigens these TCRs recognize remains unknown. Within the ViraFEST assay, antigen-specific CD4+ T cells underwent expansion with viral peptide pools prior to sequencing. Culture proceeded for nine to ten days, and CD4+ T cells were then isolated. Vaccine recipients lacked prior SARS-CoV-2 infection and had negative nucleocapsid antibodies. The sample consisted of CD4+ T cells from PBMCs cultured with SARS-CoV-2 spike peptides, taken before COVID-19 vaccination. Source of these receptors: a human donor who received a COVID-19 vaccine.

The V gene is TRBV5-1, the J gene TRBJ1-4; D unresolved. This CDR3 is built from 14 residues. V gave up 0 bases and J gave up 4 bases, with 7 bases separating them. Germline CDR1 and CDR2: SGHRS and YFSETQ. The CDR3 reads CASSLDTNNEKLFF. The CDR3 DNA is TGCGCCAGCAGCTTGGACACGAATAATGAAAAACTGTTTTTT.

The V and J genes are TRBV12-5 and TRBJ2-3; tentatively, D is TRBD1 (6 bases). Germline-derived CDR1 and CDR2 are LGHNT and FRNRAP. V was cut by 0 bases and J by 4 bases, with 14 bases left in between. The length of the CDR3 is 16 residues. CDR3 bases: TGTGCTAGTGGTTTGGTGGGGGCAGGGATGTCAGATACGCAGTATTTT. Residues: CASGLVGAGMSDTQYF.

The chain couples TRBV6-5 to TRBJ1-2; D unclear. Germline lookup yields CDR1 MNHEY and CDR2 SVGAGI. CDR3 size: 15 residues. V was cut by 7 bases and J by 8 bases, with 23 bases left in between. Written as DNA, the CDR3 is TGTGCCAGCACCCACCCCGAAGGCTCCGGCCTCGGCTACACCTTC. Its translation is CASTHPEGSGLGYTF.

This chain joins TRBV18 and TRBJ2-4; tentatively, D is TRBD2 (6 bases). The germline V and J ends were trimmed by 2 bases and 5 bases, with 13 bases remaining between them. Germline CDR1 and CDR2: KGHSH and LQKENI. This CDR3 comprises 15 residues. The CDR3 sequence is CASSPEAGGENIQYF. The CDR3 DNA sequence: TGTGCCAGCTCACCAGAGGCCGGCGGGGAAAACATTCAGTACTTC.

Turning to this clone: Other DNA sequences within the sample encode an identical CDR3. This chain uses TRBV7-2 with TRBJ2-5, with TRBD2 identical over 7 bases. Per germline, CDR1 SGHTA and CDR2 FQGNSA. V lost 0 bases to trimming and J lost 5 bases; unmatched junction nucleotides: 3. The CDR3 is 14 amino acids. CDR3 coding DNA: TGTGCCAGCAGCTTAGCGGGGGGAGGGGAGACCCAGTACTTC. This encodes CASSLAGGGETQYF.

This chain links TRBV3-1 (or the pseudogene TRBV3-2) with TRBJ2-1; D remains ambiguous. The CDR3 covers 13 residues. The V end lost 1 base, the J end lost 8 bases, and 9 bases lay between the germline ends. Germline values: CDR1 LGHDT, CDR2 YNNKEL (reference sequence). The chain's CDR3 is CASSQVGTYEQFF. The CDR3 region has the DNA TGTGCCAGCAGCCAAGTGGGTACGTATGAGCAGTTCTTC.

The chain recombines TRBV20-1 with TRBJ1-2; D unclear. V gave up 3 bases and J gave up 4 bases, with 12 bases separating them. This CDR3 is 13 amino acids long. From germline, CDR1 is DFQATT and CDR2 SNEGSKA (reference sequence). The CDR3 region is CSASVPGSYGYTF. CDR3 sequence (DNA): TGCAGTGCTAGTGTACCCGGTAGCTATGGCTACACCTTC.

This sequence joins TRBV28 and TRBJ1-5, with D unresolved. The V and J ends lost 4 bases and 9 bases respectively, with 7 bases between them. In germline, CDR1 is MDHEN, CDR2 SYDVKM. This CDR3 region has 11 residues. The CDR3 region is CASSSSRPQHF. CDR3 nucleotides: TGTGCCAGCAGTTCCTCCAGGCCCCAGCATTTT. Using reference TRBV28 and TRBJ1-5 for the parts outside the CDR3, the full variable domain is DVKVTQSSRYLVKRTGEKVFLECVQDMDHENMFWYRQDPGLGLRLIYFSYDVKMKEKGDIPEGYSVSREKKERFSLILESASTNQTSMYLCASSSSRPQHFGDGTRLSIL.

This clone was seen only once. CDR3 sequence (DNA): TGTGCCACCAGTGATACCAAAGACAGGGGACCTGGAAGCTACACCTTC. This encodes CATSDTKDRGPGSYTF. This chain joins TRBV24-1 and TRBJ1-2; 8 nucleotides align to TRBD1. CDR3 size: 16 residues. CDR1 and CDR2 (germline): KGHDR, SFDVKD. V lost 3 bases to trimming and J lost 9 bases; unmatched junction nucleotides: 14.

This chain connects TRBV9 to TRBJ1-6; D unresolved. The germline V gene has CDR1 SGDLS and CDR2 YYNGEE. There are 14 residues in the CDR3. Trimming took off 0 bases at V and 4 bases at J, with 5 bases between the two ends. The CDR3 is CASSVAVYNSPLHF. The CDR3 DNA follows: TGTGCCAGCAGCGTAGCGGTATATAATTCACCCCTCCACTTT.

The rearrangement uses TRBV21-1 and TRBJ1-1. TRBV21-1 is labeled a pseudogene. The CDR3 totals 15 residues. The CDR3 bases are TGTGCCAGCAGCAAGGAGGCGACAGCGAACACTGAAGCTTTCTTT. Translated: CASSKEATANTEAFF.

The CDR3 DNA follows: TGCGCCAGCAGCGTGACAGAGCGGCATGGCTACACCTTC. As protein: CASSVTERHGYTF. V gene TRBV5-1 combines with J gene TRBJ1-2, with D possibly matching TRBD1 (5 bases). The germline V gene encodes CDR1 SGHRS and CDR2 YFSETQ. Trimming took off 4 bases at V and 6 bases at J, with 13 bases between the two ends. This CDR3 contains 13 residues.

This clone was detected only a few times. The chain has TRBV3-1 (or the pseudogene TRBV3-2) and TRBJ1-4; unclear D gene. Trimming left V 0 bases short and J 16 bases short, with 12 bases between. The CDR3 sequence is 12 residues long. In germline, CDR1 is LGHDT, CDR2 YNNKEL (reference sequence). CDR3 sequence (DNA): TGTGCCAGCAGCCAAGAAAGAGGGCGCACGTTTTTT. Protein product: CASSQERGRTFF.

The CDR3 protein is CASSIHGMGQGNNEQFF. The CDR3 DNA sequence: TGTGCCAGCAGCATCCACGGGATGGGACAGGGTAACAATGAGCAGTTCTTC. The chain has TRBV7-3 and TRBJ2-1; 9 bases are shared with TRBD1. Trimming at V came to 5 bases and at J to 5 bases, leaving 13 bases not matched to a gene. The CDR3 runs to 17 residues. The germline V gene has CDR1 SGHTA and CDR2 FQGTGA.

J is TRBJ1-1 and V is TRBV2; 7 nucleotides match TRBD1. CDR1 and CDR2 from the germline V gene are SNHLY and FYNNEI. Trimming at V came to 8 bases and at J to 1 base, leaving 4 bases not matched to a gene. The CDR3 spans 13 residues. CDR3 bases: TGTGCCAGCGCGGGACAGTCGAACACTGAAGCTTTCTTT. Translation: CASAGQSNTEAFF. The full variable domain, rest sourced from reference TRBV2 and TRBJ1-1, is EPEVTQTPSHQVTQMGQEVILRCVPISNHLYFYWYRQILGQKVEFLVSFYNNEISEKSEIFDDQFSVERPDGSNFTLKIRSTKLEDSAMYFCASAGQSNTEAFFGQGTRLTVV.

This chain links TRBV9 with TRBJ1-6; no clear D. Germline V gives CDR1 SGDLS, CDR2 YYNGEE. The CDR3 has 13 residues. Deletions cut 1 base from V and 10 bases from J, with 9 bases between. CDR3 DNA sequence: TGTGCCAGCAGCGTAACCCCCATGTCACCCCTCCACTTT. This sequence encodes CASSVTPMSPLHF.

The chain couples TRBV6-1 to TRBJ2-3; unclear D gene. CDR3 size: 15 residues. Trimming took off 3 bases at V and 0 bases at J, with 10 bases between the two ends. The germline gives CDR1 MNHNS, CDR2 SASEGT. The CDR3 DNA follows: TGTGCCAGCAGTGAGGCATCCACTAGCACAGATACGCAGTATTTT. Protein: CASSEASTSTDTQYF.

The V and J genes are TRBV7-2 and TRBJ1-2; unclear D gene. This CDR3 is 16 amino acids long. Germline-derived CDR1 and CDR2 are SGHTA and FQGNSA. Trimming stripped 4 bases from V and 5 bases from J, with 20 bases between. CDR3 sequence: CASSSVTTRAPYGYTF. CDR3 coding DNA: TGTGCCAGCAGCTCGGTTACTACACGGGCCCCGTATGGCTACACCTTC.

The chain links TRBV5-4 to TRBJ1-2; possible D gene TRBD1, 5 bases. V lost 3 bases and J lost 8, with 14 bases in between. This CDR3 spans 13 amino acids. Germline assignment: CDR1 SGHNT and CDR2 YYREEE (reference sequence). The CDR3 region is CASSYGTSGGYTF. CDR3 in DNA: TGTGCCAGCAGCTATGGGACGTCGGGGGGCTACACCTTC.

The genes are TRBV2 and TRBJ1-5; no reliable D call. CDR1 and CDR2 (germline): SNHLY, FYNNEI. Trimming took off 2 bases at V and 6 bases at J, with 8 bases between the two ends. This CDR3 is 13 amino acids long. The CDR3 DNA reads TGTGCCAGCAGTGAACTTTGGGGTCAGCCCCAGCATTTT. Its translation: CASSELWGQPQHF. The full variable domain, in which reference TRBV2 and TRBJ1-5 provide the parts outside the CDR3, is EPEVTQTPSHQVTQMGQEVILRCVPISNHLYFYWYRQILGQKVEFLVSFYNNEISEKSEIFDDQFSVERPDGSNFTLKIRSTKLEDSAMYFCASSELWGQPQHFGDGTRLSIL.

The V and J genes are TRBV30 and TRBJ1-4; 7 bases align to TRBD1. V was pared by 0 bases and J by 9 bases, with 7 bases of the junction left unmatched. Germline CDR1 is GTSNPN and CDR2 is SVGIG (reference sequence). The CDR3 is 14 residues long. The CDR3 loop is CAWSVTGDMKKLFF. The CDR3 nucleotides are TGTGCCTGGAGTGTCACAGGGGATATGAAAAAACTGTTTTTT.

The chain links TRBV19 to TRBJ1-2, with 8 bases matching TRBD1. Germline CDR1 and CDR2: LNHDA and SQIVND (reference sequence). The length of the CDR3 is 16 residues. The J segment lost 3 bases and the V segment lost 3 bases, leaving 9 bases of the junction unmatched. CDR3: CASSIQGDRSDYGYTF. The CDR3 DNA follows: TGTGCCAGTAGTATTCAAGGGGACAGGTCTGACTATGGCTACACCTTC.

The V gene is TRBV28, the J gene TRBJ1-1; 7 nucleotides align to TRBD1. The germline V gene has CDR1 MDHEN and CDR2 SYDVKM. The V and J ends lost 4 bases and 10 bases, in that order; junction bases with no gene match: 12. The CDR3 runs to 14 residues. CDR3 loop: CASSSGGNELRAFF. Written as DNA, the CDR3 is TGTGCCAGCAGTTCAGGGGGAAACGAACTCCGAGCTTTCTTT.

The chain employs TRBV19 and TRBJ1-2; 7 bases fit TRBD1. Germline CDR1 LNHDA, CDR2 SQIVND (reference sequence). The trim removed 5 bases at V and 4 bases at J, leaving 7 bases unmatched. The CDR3 is 14 amino acids. CDR3 DNA sequence: TGTGCCAGTAGTCCCAGGACAGGCCTCTATGGCTACACCTTC. Its translation is CASSPRTGLYGYTF.

This sequence joins TRBV11-2 and TRBJ2-7; 8 nucleotides match TRBD1. Trimming removed 1 base from V and 3 bases from J; junction bases left unmatched: 5. Germline CDR1 SGHAT, CDR2 FQNNGV. The CDR3 contains 15 residues. The CDR3 DNA is TGTGCCAGCAGCTTAGCTAGGACAGGGAGCTACGAGCAGTACGTC. It specifies CASSLARTGSYEQYV.

The chain employs TRBV7-2 and TRBJ1-3; 7 bases are shared with TRBD1. V trimming: 2 bases; J trimming: 3 bases; junction bases outside the gene matches: 7. The germline V gene encodes CDR1 SGHTA and CDR2 FQGNSA. This CDR3 comprises 16 residues. This CDR3 reads CASSLTPGGVGNTIYF. The CDR3 coding sequence is TGTGCCAGCAGCTTAACCCCAGGGGGGGTTGGAAACACCATATATTTT.

The genes are TRBV3-1 (or the pseudogene TRBV3-2) and TRBJ2-2; D gene unclear. With 1 base removed from V and 4 bases from J, the gap between germline ends came to 10 bases. This CDR3 is 15 amino acids long. Germline V gene data show CDR1 as LGHDT and CDR2 as YNNKEL (reference sequence). CDR3 in DNA: TGTGCCAGCAGCCAAGGGGCAGGTAGCACCGGGGAGCTGTTTTTT. Translated, it gives CASSQGAGSTGELFF.

The gene calls are TRBV7-2 and TRBJ1-3; D is ambiguous. The CDR3 length is 14 residues. Germline V CDR1 and CDR2: SGHTA, FQGNSA. Trimming took off 2 bases at V and 11 bases at J, with 16 bases between the two ends. The CDR3 DNA follows: TGTGCCAGCAGCTTACCAGACACATTCATGCCCATATATTTT. Its translation: CASSLPDTFMPIYF.

This rearrangement joins TRBV6-5 to TRBJ2-5; D is ambiguous. Per germline, CDR1 MNHEY and CDR2 SVGAGI. The CDR3 covers 13 residues. The V end lost 5 bases, the J end lost 7 bases, and 14 bases lay between the germline ends. The CDR3 nucleotides read TGTGCCAGCAGTCTGGAGCACGAGGTGACCCAGTACTTC. It encodes CASSLEHEVTQYF.

In this sample, this clone turned up a few times. The J gene is TRBJ1-1, the V gene TRBV7-2; TRBD1 aligns across 11 bases. The CDR3 covers 14 residues. Unmatched junction bases numbered 2, after V lost 4 bases and J lost 4 bases. The germline gives CDR1 SGHTA, CDR2 FQGNSA. CDR3 residues: CASSWGTGGTEAFF. For the CDR3, the DNA is TGTGCCAGCAGCTGGGGGACAGGGGGCACTGAAGCTTTCTTT.